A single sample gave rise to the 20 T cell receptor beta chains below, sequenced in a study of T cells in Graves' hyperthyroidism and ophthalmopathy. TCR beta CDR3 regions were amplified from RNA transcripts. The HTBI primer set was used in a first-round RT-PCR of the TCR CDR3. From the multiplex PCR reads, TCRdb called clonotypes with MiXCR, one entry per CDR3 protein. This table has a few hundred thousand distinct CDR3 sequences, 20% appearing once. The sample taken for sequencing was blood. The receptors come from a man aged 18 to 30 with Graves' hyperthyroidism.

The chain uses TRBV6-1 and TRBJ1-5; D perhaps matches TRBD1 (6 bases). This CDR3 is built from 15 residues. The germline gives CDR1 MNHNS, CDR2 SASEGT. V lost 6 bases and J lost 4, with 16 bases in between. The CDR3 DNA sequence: TGTGCCAGCAGCTTCAATCCAGGGGCGAATCAGCCCCAGCATTTT. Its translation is CASSFNPGANQPQHF.

CDR3 amino acids: CASSLERGALNTEAFF. CDR3 sequence (DNA): TGCGCCAGCAGCTTGGAGAGGGGTGCTCTGAACACTGAAGCTTTCTTT. The chain uses TRBV5-1 and TRBJ1-1; TRBD1 might be the D (5 bases). V was cut by 0 bases and J by 0 bases, with 12 bases left in between. Germline CDR1 is SGHRS and CDR2 is YFSETQ. CDR3 length: 16 amino acids.

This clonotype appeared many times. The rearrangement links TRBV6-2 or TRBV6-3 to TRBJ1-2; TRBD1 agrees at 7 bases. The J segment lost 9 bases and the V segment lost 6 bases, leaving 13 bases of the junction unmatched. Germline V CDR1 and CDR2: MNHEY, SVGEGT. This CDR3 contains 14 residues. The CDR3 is CASRTVGQLVRYTF. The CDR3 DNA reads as TGTGCCAGCAGGACTGTGGGACAGCTAGTGCGCTACACCTTC.

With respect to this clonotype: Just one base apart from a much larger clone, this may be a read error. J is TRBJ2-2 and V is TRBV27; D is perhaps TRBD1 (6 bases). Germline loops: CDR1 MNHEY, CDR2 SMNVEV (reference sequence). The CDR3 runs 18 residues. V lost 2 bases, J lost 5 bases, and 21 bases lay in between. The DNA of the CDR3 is TGTGCCAGCAGTTTACTATCTTGGTCAGGGGTAGGGACCGGGGAGCTGTTTTTT. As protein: CASSLLSWSGVGTGELFF.

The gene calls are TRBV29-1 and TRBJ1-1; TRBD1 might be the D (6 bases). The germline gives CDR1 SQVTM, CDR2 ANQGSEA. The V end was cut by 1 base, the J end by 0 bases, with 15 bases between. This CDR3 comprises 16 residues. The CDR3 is CSVEGKGTNLNTEAFF. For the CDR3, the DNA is TGCAGCGTTGAAGGAAAGGGGACAAACTTGAACACTGAAGCTTTCTTT.

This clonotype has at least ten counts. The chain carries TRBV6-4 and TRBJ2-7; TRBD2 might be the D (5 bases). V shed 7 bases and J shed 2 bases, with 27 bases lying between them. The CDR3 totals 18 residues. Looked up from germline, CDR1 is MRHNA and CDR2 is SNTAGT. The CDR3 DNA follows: TGTGCCAGCATTCGCGCTCCCCCCGTGGCCGGGGATCCCTACGAGCAGTACTTC. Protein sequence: CASIRAPPVAGDPYEQYF.

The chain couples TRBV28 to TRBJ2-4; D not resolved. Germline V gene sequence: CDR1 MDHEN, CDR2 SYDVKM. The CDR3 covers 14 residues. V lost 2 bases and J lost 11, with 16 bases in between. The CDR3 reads CASSLGGAKRFQYF. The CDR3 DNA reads TGTGCCAGCAGTTTAGGTGGAGCCAAGCGTTTTCAGTACTTC.

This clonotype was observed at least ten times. CDR3 region: CASSYRDREIHGYTF. CDR3 bases: TGTGCCAGCAGTTACCGGGACAGGGAGATTCATGGCTACACCTTC. The genes are TRBV6-2 or TRBV6-3 and TRBJ1-2; TRBD1 matches 9 bases. Germline V gives CDR1 MNHEY, CDR2 SVGEGT. The CDR3 sequence is 15 residues long. With V trimmed by 2 bases and J by 6 bases, 7 bases remained unmatched.

The CDR3 bases are TGTGCCAGCAGGCGGCTAGGAAACACCGGGGAGCTGTTTTTT. This codes for CASRRLGNTGELFF. The chain recombines TRBV28 with TRBJ2-2; no definite D call. CDR1 is MDHEN and CDR2 is SYDVKM in the germline V gene. Trimming shortened V by 6 bases and J by 2 bases, and 10 bases separated the two germline ends. The CDR3 loop spans 14 amino acids. Using reference TRBV28 and TRBJ2-2 for the parts outside the CDR3, the full variable domain is DVKVTQSSRYLVKRTGEKVFLECVQDMDHENMFWYRQDPGLGLRLIYFSYDVKMKEKGDIPEGYSVSREKKERFSLILESASTNQTSMYLCASRRLGNTGELFFGEGSRLTVL.

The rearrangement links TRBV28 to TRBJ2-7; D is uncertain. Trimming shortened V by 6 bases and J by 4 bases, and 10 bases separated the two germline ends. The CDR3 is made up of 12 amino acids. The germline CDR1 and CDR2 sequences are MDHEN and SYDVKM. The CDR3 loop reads CASRADGYEQYV. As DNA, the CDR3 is TGTGCCAGCAGGGCGGACGGTTACGAGCAGTACGTC.

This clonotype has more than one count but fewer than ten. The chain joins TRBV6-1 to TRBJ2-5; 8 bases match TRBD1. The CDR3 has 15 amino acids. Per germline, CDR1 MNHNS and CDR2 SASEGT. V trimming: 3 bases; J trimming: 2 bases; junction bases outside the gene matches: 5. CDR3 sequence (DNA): TGTGCCAGCAGTGAGCAGGGGGCGAGGCAAGAGACCCAGTACTTC. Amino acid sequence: CASSEQGARQETQYF.

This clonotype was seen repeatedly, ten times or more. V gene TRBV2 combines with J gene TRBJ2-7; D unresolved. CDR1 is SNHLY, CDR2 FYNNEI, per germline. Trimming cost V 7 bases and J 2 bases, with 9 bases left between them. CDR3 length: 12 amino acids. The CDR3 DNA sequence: TGTGCCAGCAAGGTGGGCCCCTACGAGCAGTACTTC. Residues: CASKVGPYEQYF.

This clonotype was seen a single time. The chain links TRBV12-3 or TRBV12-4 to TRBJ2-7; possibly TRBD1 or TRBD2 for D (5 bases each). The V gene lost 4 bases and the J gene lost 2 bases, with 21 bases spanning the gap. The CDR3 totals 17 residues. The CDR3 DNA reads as TGTGCCAGCAGTTCAGTAATCAGGTGGGGGACGACCTACGAGCAGTACTTC. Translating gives CASSSVIRWGTTYEQYF.

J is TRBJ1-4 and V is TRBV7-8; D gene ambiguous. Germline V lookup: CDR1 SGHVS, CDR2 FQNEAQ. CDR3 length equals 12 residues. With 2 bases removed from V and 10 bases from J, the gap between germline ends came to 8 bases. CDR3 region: CASSLYRGKLFF. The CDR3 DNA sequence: TGTGCCAGCAGCTTATATCGGGGAAAACTGTTTTTT.

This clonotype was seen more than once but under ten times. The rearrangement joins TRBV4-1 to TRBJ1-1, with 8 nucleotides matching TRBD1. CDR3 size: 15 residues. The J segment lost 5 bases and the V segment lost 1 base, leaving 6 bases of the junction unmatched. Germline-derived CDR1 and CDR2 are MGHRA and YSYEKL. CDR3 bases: TGCGCCAGCAGCCAAGGACCCAGGGGGCATACTGAAGCTTTCTTT. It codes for CASSQGPRGHTEAFF.

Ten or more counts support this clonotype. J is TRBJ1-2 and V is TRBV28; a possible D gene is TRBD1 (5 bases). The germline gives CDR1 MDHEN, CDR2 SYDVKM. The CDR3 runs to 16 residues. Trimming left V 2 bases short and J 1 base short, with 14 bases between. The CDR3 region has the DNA TGTGCCAGCAGTTTACAAGGCCCAGGGTTTAACTATGGCTACACCTTC. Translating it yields CASSLQGPGFNYGYTF.

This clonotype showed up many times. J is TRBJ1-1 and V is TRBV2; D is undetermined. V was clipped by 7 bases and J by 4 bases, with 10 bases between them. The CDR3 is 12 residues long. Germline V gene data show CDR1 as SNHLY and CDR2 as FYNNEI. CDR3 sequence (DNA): TGTGCCAGCACCGGTTCTGGCACTGAAGCTTTCTTT. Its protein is CASTGSGTEAFF.

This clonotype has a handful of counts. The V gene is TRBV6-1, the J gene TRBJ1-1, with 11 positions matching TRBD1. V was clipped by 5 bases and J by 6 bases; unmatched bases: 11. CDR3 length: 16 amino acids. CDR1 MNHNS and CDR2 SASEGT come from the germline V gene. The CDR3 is CASSQTGTGGLAEAFF. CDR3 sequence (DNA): TGTGCCAGCAGTCAAACCGGGACAGGGGGACTAGCTGAAGCTTTCTTT.

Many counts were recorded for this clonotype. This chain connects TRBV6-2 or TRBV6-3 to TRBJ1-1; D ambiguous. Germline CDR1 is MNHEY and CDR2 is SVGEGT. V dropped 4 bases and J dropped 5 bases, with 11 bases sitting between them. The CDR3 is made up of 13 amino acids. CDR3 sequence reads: CASSWSGGTEAFF. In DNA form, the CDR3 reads TGTGCCAGCAGTTGGTCAGGCGGGACTGAAGCTTTCTTT.

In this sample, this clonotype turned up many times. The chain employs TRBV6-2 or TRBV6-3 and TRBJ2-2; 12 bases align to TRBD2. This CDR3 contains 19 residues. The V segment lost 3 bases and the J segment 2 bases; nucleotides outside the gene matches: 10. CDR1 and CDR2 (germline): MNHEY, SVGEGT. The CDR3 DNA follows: TGTGCCAGCAGTTATTCGAGACTAGCGGGGGTCCCTAACACCGGGGAGCTGTTTTTT. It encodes CASSYSRLAGVPNTGELFF.